A selection of T cell receptor beta chains follows, all from one sample in a study of T cells in Graves' hyperthyroidism and ophthalmopathy. TCRdb recomputed calls from the multiplex PCR reads with MiXCR, one row per CDR3 protein. The sample comprises around 700,000 distinct CDR3 sequences, 18% of which are singletons, and around 15% rests with the top ten. Sequencing was done on a sample of blood. The receptors derive from a woman in her forties or fifties with Graves' hyperthyroidism that later progressed to Graves' ophthalmopathy. Each CDR3 is given with its conserved first and last residue. The order of the fields is D gene, J gene, V gene, clone size, CDR3 DNA, CDR3 protein. The D gene is left open where the match is weak. Part of the rows lack a size; the others show once, few, many or a class for expanded clones.

>NA|TRBJ2-3|TRBV18|many
TGTGCCAGCTCACTCCGGGGGCCAAGCACAGATACGCAGTATTTT
CASSLRGPSTDTQYF
>NA|TRBJ1-1|TRBV14|many
TGTGCCAGCAGCCAAGTTCAGCTTAAGCCGAGGACTGAAGCTTTCTTT
CASSQVQLKPRTEAFF
>TRBD2|TRBJ2-3|TRBV27|NA
TGTGCCAGCAGCCTAGCGGGGGTGGAAGATACGCAGTATTTT
CASSLAGVEDTQYF
>NA|TRBJ1-5|TRBV19|NA
TGTGCCAGTAGTATAGGCGCCGAGCAGCCCCAGCATTTT
CASSIGAEQPQHF
>TRBD2|TRBJ2-5|TRBV20-1|few
TGCAGTGCTAGAGATCGGAAATTTTCGGGGGGGCGTGAGACCCAGTACTTC
CSARDRKFSGGRETQYF
>TRBD2|TRBJ2-2|TRBV12-3/TRBV12-4|few
TGTGCCAGCAGTTTAACGTCATGGCTAGCGGGGGGACACAGCGTGAACACCGGGGAGCTGTTTTTT
CASSLTSWLAGGHSVNTGELFF
>NA|TRBJ1-2|TRBV14|many
TGTGCCAGCAGCCTCGCTCAGGGACCGGATGGCTACACCTTC
CASSLAQGPDGYTF
>NA|TRBJ2-5|TRBV12-3/TRBV12-4|NA
TGTGCCAGCAGCCGGCGGCGTTGGGGACCGATGAACGTACAAGAGACCCAGTACTTC
CASSRRRWGPMNVQETQYF
>NA|TRBJ2-5|TRBV5-1|NA
TGCGCCAGCCGGGGGACTTTTCAAGAGACCCAGTACTTC
CASRGTFQETQYF
>NA|TRBJ2-7|TRBV7-6|NA
TGTGCCAGCAGCTTAGACCGGACAGTCTCCTACGAGCAGTACTTC
CASSLDRTVSYEQYF
>NA|TRBJ2-5|TRBV20-1|many
TGCAGTGCTATGCAGCGGGCACAAGAGACCCAGTACTTC
CSAMQRAQETQYF
>TRBD1|TRBJ2-3|TRBV5-8|NA
TGTGCCAGCAGCTTAGTAGTTGGGGACAGGGACGGCAATACGCAGTATTTT
CASSLVVGDRDGNTQYF
>NA|TRBJ2-5|TRBV7-2|NA
TGCGCCAGCAGCTCCGAGAGAGGGAGGGAGACCCAGTACTTC
CASSSERGRETQYF
>NA|TRBJ2-5|TRBV7-9|NA
TGTGCCAGCAGCGCTTATCGTACAGCGTTGGGGGAGACCCAGTACTTC
CASSAYRTALGETQYF
>TRBD2|TRBJ2-6|TRBV25-1|few
TGTGCCAGCAGTGAATCGGAATGGCAGGGCGGGAGGTCTGGGGCCAACGTCCTGACTTTC
CASSESEWQGGRSGANVLTF
>NA|TRBJ2-4|TRBV12-3/TRBV12-4|many
TGTGCCAGCAGTTTAGGCAGGCACGATGGTGGGGAAAACATTCAGTACTTC
CASSLGRHDGGENIQYF
>NA|TRBJ2-7|TRBV28|NA
TGTGCCATAACCCTCTCGGGACAACCGCCCTACGAGCAGTACTTC
CAITLSGQPPYEQYF
>NA|TRBJ2-3|TRBV29-1|few
TGCAGCGTTGAAAGGAGCACAGATACGCAGTATTTT
CSVERSTDTQYF
>TRBD2|TRBJ2-1|TRBV15|few
TGTGCCACCAGCAGAGATTTACTAGCGAAGGACAATGAGCAGTTCTTC
CATSRDLLAKDNEQFF
>NA|TRBJ2-6|TRBV10-3|NA
TGTGCCATCAGCCGGGCCTCTGGGGCCAACGTCCTGACTTTC
CAISRASGANVLTF
>NA|TRBJ2-2|TRBV29-1|NA
TGCAGCGTTGAAGATAGAAGGGGGGCCGGGGAGCTGTTTTTT
CSVEDRRGAGELFF
>NA|TRBJ1-1|TRBV11-2|many
TGTGCCAGCAGCTTACGATTCGGGTCGAACACTGAAGCTTTCTTT
CASSLRFGSNTEAFF
>NA|TRBJ1-4|TRBV12-3/TRBV12-4|NA
TGTGCCAGCAGTCCCTGGGGCGGTGTGAATGAAAAACTGTTTTTT
CASSPWGGVNEKLFF
>NA|TRBJ2-3|TRBV9|NA
TGTGCCAGCAGCGCGTACCGATGGGACACAGATACGCAGTATTTT
CASSAYRWDTDTQYF
>NA|TRBJ1-1|TRBV2|many
TGTGCCAGCACCGGACCGAAAAACACTGAAGCTTTCTTT
CASTGPKNTEAFF
>NA|TRBJ2-5|TRBV11-2|many
TGTGCCAGCAGCTTAGAGGGCCCAGAGACCCAGTACTTC
CASSLEGPETQYF
>TRBD2|TRBJ2-1|TRBV27|once
TGTGCCAGCAGCCCCCCGTGGCTAGCGGGATTAGATGAGCAGTTCTTC
CASSPPWLAGLDEQFF
>NA|TRBJ2-2|TRBV6-5|few
TGTGCCAGCAGTTGGACAGAGGCCGGGGAGCTGTTTTTT
CASSWTEAGELFF
>TRBD1|TRBJ1-3|TRBV6-1|NA
TGTGCCAGCAGTACAGGGGTTCCTGGAAACACCATATATTTT
CASSTGVPGNTIYF
>TRBD1|TRBJ1-1|TRBV19|few
TGTGCCAGCCACAGGGGGGTGAACACTGAAGCTTTCTTT
CASHRGVNTEAFF
>NA|TRBJ1-4|TRBV3-1|many
TGTGCCAGCAGCCCTACAGGGACTCGAGGTGAAAAACTGTTTTTT
CASSPTGTRGEKLFF
>TRBD2|TRBJ2-2|TRBV27|many
TGTGCCAGCAGTTCCCGACTAGCGGGCGGGGAGCTGTTTTTT
CASSSRLAGGELFF
>NA|TRBJ1-1|TRBV12-5|NA
TGTGCTAGTGGTTTGTATATTGATACCCGAGGGACTGAAGCTTTCTTT
CASGLYIDTRGTEAFF
>NA|TRBJ1-1|TRBV29-1|few
TGCAGCGTACAGACAGTGAGATTGAACACTGAAGCTTTCTTT
CSVQTVRLNTEAFF
>TRBD1|TRBJ2-7|TRBV20-1|few
TGCAGTGCTTCGGGGGGACAGGGATACTACGAGCAGTACTTC
CSASGGQGYYEQYF
>NA|TRBJ1-3|TRBV5-1|NA
TGCGCCAGCAGCTTGGAGAGCTTGATGGAAAACACCATATATTTT
CASSLESLMENTIYF
>TRBD2|TRBJ2-1|TRBV3-1|many
TGTGCCAGCAACCATGCGGGACTAGCGGGGGGGGATGAGCAGTTCTTC
CASNHAGLAGGDEQFF
>NA|TRBJ1-1|TRBV20-1|many
TGCAGTGCCATTCGGGGGACGCCTGAAGCTTTCTTT
CSAIRGTPEAFF
>NA|TRBJ1-1|TRBV2|many
TGTGCCAGCAGTGTATTGGGACCGAACACTGAAGCTTTCTTT
CASSVLGPNTEAFF
>NA|TRBJ2-3|TRBV7-2|many
TGTGCCAGCAGCTCAGCCGTAACCTCTATCGGGACAGATACGCAGTATTTT
CASSSAVTSIGTDTQYF
>TRBD1|TRBJ1-1|TRBV7-8|many
TGTGCCAGCAGCTTACCAGCTGATCGGGACAGGGGTCCCCTAATGAACACTGAAGCTTTCTTT
CASSLPADRDRGPLMNTEAFF
>NA|TRBJ1-5|TRBV20-1|many
TGCAGTGCTAGTTGCACTGCGGGCAATCAGCCCCAGCATTTT
CSASCTAGNQPQHF